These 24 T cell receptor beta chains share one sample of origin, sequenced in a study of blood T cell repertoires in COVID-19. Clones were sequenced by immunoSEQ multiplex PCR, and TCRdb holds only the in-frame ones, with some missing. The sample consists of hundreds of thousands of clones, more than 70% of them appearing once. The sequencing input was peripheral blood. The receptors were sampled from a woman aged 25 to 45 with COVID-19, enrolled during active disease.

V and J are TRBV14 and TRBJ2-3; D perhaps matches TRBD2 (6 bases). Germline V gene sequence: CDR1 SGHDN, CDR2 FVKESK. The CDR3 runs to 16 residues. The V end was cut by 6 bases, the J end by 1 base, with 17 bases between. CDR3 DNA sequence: TGTGCCAGCAGGCCAAGATCAGGACTACGCACAGATACGCAGTATTTT. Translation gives CASRPRSGLRTDTQYF.

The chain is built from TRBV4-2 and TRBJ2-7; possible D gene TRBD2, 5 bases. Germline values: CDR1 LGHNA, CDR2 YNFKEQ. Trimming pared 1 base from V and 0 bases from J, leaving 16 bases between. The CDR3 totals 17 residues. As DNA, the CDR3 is TGTGCCAGCAGCCAAGTCCTCCCGCGGGCCTTCTCCTACGAGCAGTACTTC. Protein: CASSQVLPRAFSYEQYF.

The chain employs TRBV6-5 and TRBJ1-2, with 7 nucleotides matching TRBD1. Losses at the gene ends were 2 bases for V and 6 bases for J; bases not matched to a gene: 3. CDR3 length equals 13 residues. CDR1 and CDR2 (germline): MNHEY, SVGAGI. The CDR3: CASSYPTGHGYTF. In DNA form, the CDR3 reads TGTGCCAGCAGTTACCCGACAGGGCATGGCTACACCTTC.

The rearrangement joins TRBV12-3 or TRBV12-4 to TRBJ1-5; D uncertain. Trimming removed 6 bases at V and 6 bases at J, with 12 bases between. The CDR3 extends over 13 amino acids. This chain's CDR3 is CASSGVVGQPQHF. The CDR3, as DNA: TGTGCCAGCAGCGGGGTGGTGGGTCAGCCCCAGCATTTT.

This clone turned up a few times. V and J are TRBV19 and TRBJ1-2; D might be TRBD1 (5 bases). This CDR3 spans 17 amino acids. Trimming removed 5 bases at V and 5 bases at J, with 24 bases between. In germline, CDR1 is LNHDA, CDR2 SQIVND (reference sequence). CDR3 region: CASSPREGVTIIYGYTF. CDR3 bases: TGTGCCAGTAGTCCCCGTGAAGGGGTCACGATTATTTATGGCTACACCTTC.

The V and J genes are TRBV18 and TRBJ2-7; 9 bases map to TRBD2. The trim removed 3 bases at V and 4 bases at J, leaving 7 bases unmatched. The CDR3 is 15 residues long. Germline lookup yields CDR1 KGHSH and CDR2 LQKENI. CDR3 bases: TGTGCCAGCTCACCCACTAGCGGGCACTTTTACGAGCAGTACGTC. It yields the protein CASSPTSGHFYEQYV.

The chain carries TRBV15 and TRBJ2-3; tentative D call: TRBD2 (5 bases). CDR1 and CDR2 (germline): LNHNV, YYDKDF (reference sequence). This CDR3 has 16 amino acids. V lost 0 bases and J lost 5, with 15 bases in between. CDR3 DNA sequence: TGTGCCACCAGCAGAGAGGGTCGGGGATGGATAGATACGCAGTATTTT. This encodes CATSREGRGWIDTQYF. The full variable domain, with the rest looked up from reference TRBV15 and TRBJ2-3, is DAMVIQNPRYQVTQFGKPVTLSCSQTLNHNVMYWYQQKSSQAPKLLFHYYDKDFNNEADTPDNFQSRRPNTSFCFLDIRSPGLGDTAMYLCATSREGRGWIDTQYFGPGTRLTVL.

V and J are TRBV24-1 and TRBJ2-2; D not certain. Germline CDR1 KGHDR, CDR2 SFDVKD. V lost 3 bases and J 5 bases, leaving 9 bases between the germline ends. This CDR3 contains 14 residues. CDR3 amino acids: CATSDPEYTGELFF. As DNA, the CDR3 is TGTGCCACCAGTGATCCCGAGTATACCGGGGAGCTGTTTTTT.

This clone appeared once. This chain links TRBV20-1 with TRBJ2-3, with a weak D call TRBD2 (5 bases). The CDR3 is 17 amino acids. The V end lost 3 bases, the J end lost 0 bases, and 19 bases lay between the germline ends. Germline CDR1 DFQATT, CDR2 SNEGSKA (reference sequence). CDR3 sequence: CSASRIGEQLSTDTQYF. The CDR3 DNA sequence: TGCAGTGCTAGTAGGATCGGGGAGCAACTAAGCACAGATACGCAGTATTTT.

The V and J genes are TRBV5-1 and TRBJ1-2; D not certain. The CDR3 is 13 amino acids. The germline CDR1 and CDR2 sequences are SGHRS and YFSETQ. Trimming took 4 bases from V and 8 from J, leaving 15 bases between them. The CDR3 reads CASSRAQVSGYTF. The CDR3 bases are TGCGCCAGCAGCCGTGCCCAGGTCTCCGGCTACACCTTC.

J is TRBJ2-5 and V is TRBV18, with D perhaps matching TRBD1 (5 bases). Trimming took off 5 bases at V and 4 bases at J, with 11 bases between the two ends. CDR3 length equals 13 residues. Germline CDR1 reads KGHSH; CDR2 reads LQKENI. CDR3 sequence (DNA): TGTGCCAGCTCATCCAGGGCTTCAGAGACCCAGTACTTC. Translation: CASSSRASETQYF.

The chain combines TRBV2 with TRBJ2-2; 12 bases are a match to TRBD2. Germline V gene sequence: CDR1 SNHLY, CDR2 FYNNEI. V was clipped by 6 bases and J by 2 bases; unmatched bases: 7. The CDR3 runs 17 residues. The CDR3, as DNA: TGTGCCAGCAGATCTCTAGCGGGGGGGCCCAACACCGGGGAGCTGTTTTTT. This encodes CASRSLAGGPNTGELFF.

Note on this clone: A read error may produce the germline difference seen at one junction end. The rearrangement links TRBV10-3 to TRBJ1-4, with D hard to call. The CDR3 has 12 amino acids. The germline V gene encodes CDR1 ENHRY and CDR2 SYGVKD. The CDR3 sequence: CAISESGEKLFF. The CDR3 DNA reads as TGTGCCATCAGCGAGTCCGGGGAAAAACTGTTTTTT.

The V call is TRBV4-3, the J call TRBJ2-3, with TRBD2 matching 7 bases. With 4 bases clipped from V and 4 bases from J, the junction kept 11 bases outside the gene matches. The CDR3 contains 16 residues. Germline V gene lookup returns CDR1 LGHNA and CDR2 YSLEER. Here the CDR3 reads CASSPIQGRAADTQYF. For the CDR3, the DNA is TGCGCCAGCAGCCCAATCCAAGGGAGGGCTGCAGATACGCAGTATTTT.

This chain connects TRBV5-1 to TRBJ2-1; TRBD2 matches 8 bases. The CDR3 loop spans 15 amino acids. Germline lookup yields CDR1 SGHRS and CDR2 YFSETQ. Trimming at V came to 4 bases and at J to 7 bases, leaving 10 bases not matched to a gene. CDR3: CASSPGGREENEQFF. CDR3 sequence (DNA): TGCGCCAGCAGCCCTGGTGGGCGGGAGGAGAATGAGCAGTTCTTC.

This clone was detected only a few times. The CDR3: CASSRLDTFYGYTF. In DNA form, the CDR3 reads TGTGCCAGCAGCAGATTAGACACTTTCTATGGCTACACCTTC. The chain couples TRBV9 to TRBJ1-2; D call uncertain. This CDR3 has 14 amino acids. Germline CDR1 and CDR2: SGDLS and YYNGEE. V was cut by 4 bases and J by 4 bases, with 14 bases left in between.

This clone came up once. For the CDR3, the DNA is TGTGCCAGCAGGCTAACTAGCGGGGGTCCCGATACGCAGTATTTT. It encodes CASRLTSGGPDTQYF. The chain links TRBV6-5 to TRBJ2-3, with 11 positions matching TRBD2. This CDR3 contains 15 residues. The V gene's germline CDR1 is MNHEY and CDR2 SVGAGI. V gave up 6 bases and J gave up 6 bases; unmatched junction bases: 8.

The CDR3 nucleotides are TGTGCCAGCAGGTTACCCCCCGGGAGTAACACTGAAGCTTTCTTT. Its protein product is CASRLPPGSNTEAFF. V is TRBV28 and J is TRBJ1-1; D call uncertain. CDR3 length: 15 residues. In germline, CDR1 is MDHEN, CDR2 SYDVKM. V was trimmed by 6 bases and J by 2 bases, leaving 16 bases between them.

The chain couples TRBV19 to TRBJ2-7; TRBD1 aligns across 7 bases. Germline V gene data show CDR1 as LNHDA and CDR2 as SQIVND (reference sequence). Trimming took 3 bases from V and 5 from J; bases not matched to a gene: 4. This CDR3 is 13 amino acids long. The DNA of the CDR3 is TGTGCCAGTAGTATTAACAGGGGTAACGAGCAGTACTTC. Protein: CASSINRGNEQYF.

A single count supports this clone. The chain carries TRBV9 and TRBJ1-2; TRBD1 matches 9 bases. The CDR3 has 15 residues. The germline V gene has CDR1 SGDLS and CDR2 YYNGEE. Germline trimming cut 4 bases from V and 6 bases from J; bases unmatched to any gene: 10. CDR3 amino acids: CASSTRLGQGHGYTF. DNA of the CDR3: TGTGCCAGCAGCACAAGACTCGGACAGGGGCATGGCTACACCTTC.

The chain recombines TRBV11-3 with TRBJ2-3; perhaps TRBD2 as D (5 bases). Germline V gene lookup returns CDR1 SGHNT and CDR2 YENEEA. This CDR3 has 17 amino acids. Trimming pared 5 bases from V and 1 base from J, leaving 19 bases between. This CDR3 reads CASSPRGWLNRTDTQYF. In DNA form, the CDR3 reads TGTGCCAGCAGCCCCCGAGGGTGGCTAAATCGCACAGATACGCAGTATTTT.

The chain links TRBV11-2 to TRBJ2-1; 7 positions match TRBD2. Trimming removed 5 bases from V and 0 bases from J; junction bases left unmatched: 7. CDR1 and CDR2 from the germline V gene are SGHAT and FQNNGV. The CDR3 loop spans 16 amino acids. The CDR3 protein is CASSAGLGSSYNEQFF. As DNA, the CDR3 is TGTGCCAGCAGCGCCGGACTAGGGAGCTCCTACAATGAGCAGTTCTTC. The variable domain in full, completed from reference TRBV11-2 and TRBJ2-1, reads EAGVAQSPRYKIIEKRQSVAFWCNPISGHATLYWYQQILGQGPKLLIQFQNNGVVDDSQLPKDRFSAERLKGVDSTLKIQPAKLEDSAVYLCASSAGLGSSYNEQFFGPGTRLTVL.

In DNA form, the CDR3 reads TGTGCCAGCACCCTCAAGAGCTCCTATAATTCACCCCTCCACTTT. It codes for CASTLKSSYNSPLHF. The chain is built from TRBV28 and TRBJ1-6; D ambiguous. V was cut by 7 bases and J by 0 bases, with 10 bases left in between. The CDR3 is 15 amino acids. The germline V gene has CDR1 MDHEN and CDR2 SYDVKM. The full variable domain, completed using reference TRBV28 and TRBJ1-6, is DVKVTQSSRYLVKRTGEKVFLECVQDMDHENMFWYRQDPGLGLRLIYFSYDVKMKEKGDIPEGYSVSREKKERFSLILESASTNQTSMYLCASTLKSSYNSPLHFGNGTRLTVT.

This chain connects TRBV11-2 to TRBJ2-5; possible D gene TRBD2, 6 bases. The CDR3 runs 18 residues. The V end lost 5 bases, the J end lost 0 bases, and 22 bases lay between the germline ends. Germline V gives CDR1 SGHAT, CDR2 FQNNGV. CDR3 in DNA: TGTGCCAGCAGCCTTTTCCCTAGGGCCTCTAGCGACCAAGAGACCCAGTACTTC. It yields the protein CASSLFPRASSDQETQYF.